The 28 T cell receptor beta chains in this list originate from one sample, sequenced in a study of Graves' ophthalmopathy and Graves' hyperthyroidism. RNA transcripts were the source from which TCR beta CDR3 regions were amplified. First-round RT-PCR relied on HTBI primers, and a second-round multiplex PCR came next. Each CDR3 protein is one row after TCRdb ran MiXCR on the multiplex PCR reads. The sample consists of some 410,000 distinct CDR3 sequences, roughly 21% of them appearing once. Sequenced input: peripheral blood. The source is a woman younger than 30 with stable Graves' hyperthyroidism.

This clonotype has ten or more counts. V gene TRBV7-9 combines with J gene TRBJ2-5; no firm D call. The CDR3 is made up of 13 amino acids. Germline V CDR1 and CDR2: SEHNR, FQNEAQ (reference sequence). Trimming stripped 6 bases from V and 4 bases from J, with 12 bases between. DNA for the CDR3: TGTGCCAGCAGGGACGGTTGGGGAGAGACCCAGTACTTC. It encodes CASRDGWGETQYF.

This clonotype was seen many times. The chain recombines TRBV20-1 with TRBJ2-7; 14 bases align to TRBD2. The germline CDR1 and CDR2 sequences are DFQATT and SNEGSKA (reference sequence). The CDR3 totals 15 residues. V lost 3 bases to trimming and J lost 11 bases; unmatched junction nucleotides: 12. As DNA, the CDR3 is TGCAGTGCTAGGGAGACCGGGACTAGCGGGAGAATCAAGTACTTC. This gives the protein CSARETGTSGRIKYF.

This clonotype was seen at least ten times. This chain connects TRBV6-5 to TRBJ2-7, with D tentatively TRBD1 or TRBD2 (5 bases each). In germline, CDR1 is MNHEY, CDR2 SVGAGI. V was pared by 0 bases and J by 6 bases, with 12 bases between. The length of the CDR3 is 14 residues. The CDR3 here is CASSYSRGGGEQYF. The CDR3 DNA follows: TGTGCCAGCAGTTACTCGAGAGGTGGGGGCGAGCAGTACTTC.

This clonotype appeared many times. This chain connects TRBV29-1 to TRBJ2-7; tentative D call: TRBD2 (6 bases). The germline CDR1 and CDR2 sequences are SQVTM and ANQGSEA. The CDR3 has 13 amino acids. V was pared by 7 bases and J by 0 bases, with 13 bases between. For the CDR3, the DNA is TGCAGCGCCGGGGACTGGCCCTCCTACGAGCAGTACTTC. Translated: CSAGDWPSYEQYF.

This clonotype was counted many times. The rearrangement uses TRBV30 and TRBJ2-4; TRBD1 matches at 8 bases. Germline CDR1 GTSNPN, CDR2 SVGIG (reference sequence). The CDR3 runs 15 residues. The DNA of the CDR3 is TGTACCTTCCACCCAGGTGACAGGGGTGTAGACATTCAGTACTTC. Its protein is CTFHPGDRGVDIQYF.

This clonotype was counted at least ten times. The CDR3 DNA follows: TGCAGTGCCCGACAGGGAACCACTGAAGCTTTCTTT. Its translation: CSARQGTTEAFF. The V call is TRBV20-1, the J call TRBJ1-1; 7 nucleotides align to TRBD1. Germline V gene lookup returns CDR1 DFQATT and CDR2 SNEGSKA (reference sequence). This CDR3 has 12 residues. V gave up 6 bases and J gave up 4 bases; unmatched junction bases: 5.

This clonotype was seen many times. This sequence joins TRBV11-2 and TRBJ1-2; a weak D match, TRBD1 (6 bases). The germline gives CDR1 SGHAT, CDR2 FQNNGV. V was cut by 5 bases and J by 5 bases, with 12 bases left in between. The CDR3 has 13 amino acids. The CDR3 sequence: CASSAGTYYGYTF. The DNA for the CDR3 is TGTGCCAGCAGCGCCGGGACATATTATGGCTACACCTTC.

At least ten counts were recorded for this clonotype. The chain joins TRBV7-2 to TRBJ1-6, with unresolved D. The CDR3 is made up of 15 amino acids. Germline V gives CDR1 SGHTA, CDR2 FQGNSA. The ends were cut back, 4 bases at V and 8 bases at J, with 15 bases in the middle. The CDR3 coding sequence is TGTGCCAGCAGCTCAATACAGACCTCGCATTCACCCCTCCACTTT. Protein product: CASSSIQTSHSPLHF.

The V call is TRBV30, the J call TRBJ2-2; tentatively, D is TRBD1 (5 bases). V gave up 4 bases and J gave up 4 bases, with 13 bases separating them. Germline CDR1 and CDR2: GTSNPN and SVGIG (reference sequence). The CDR3 has 14 amino acids. The CDR3 DNA is TGTGCCTGGAACCATGCAGGGTCCACCGGGGAGCTGTTTTTT. It codes for CAWNHAGSTGELFF.

This chain links TRBV3-1 with TRBJ1-6, with D maybe TRBD1 (5 bases). There are 14 residues in the CDR3. The germline CDR1 and CDR2 sequences are LGHDT and YNNKEL (reference sequence). Between the trimmed V and J ends, which lost 3 bases and 7 bases, there was a span of 10 bases. CDR3 in amino acids: CASSHTRGNSPLHF. CDR3 coding DNA: TGTGCCAGCAGCCATACCCGGGGGAATTCACCCCTCCACTTT.

This chain joins TRBV28 and TRBJ2-2, with D unresolved. CDR3 size: 15 residues. From germline, CDR1 is MDHEN and CDR2 SYDVKM. V was pared by 7 bases and J by 2 bases, with 14 bases between. The CDR3 DNA reads as TGTGCCAGCACTCTACCATGGGCTAACACCGGGGAGCTGTTTTTT. Protein product: CASTLPWANTGELFF. Full variable domain (rest looked up from reference TRBV28 and TRBJ2-2): DVKVTQSSRYLVKRTGEKVFLECVQDMDHENMFWYRQDPGLGLRLIYFSYDVKMKEKGDIPEGYSVSREKKERFSLILESASTNQTSMYLCASTLPWANTGELFFGEGSRLTVL.

This clonotype was recorded a few times. J is TRBJ1-5 and V is TRBV9; tentatively, D is TRBD1 (6 bases). CDR1 and CDR2 from the germline V gene are SGDLS and YYNGEE. The V and J ends lost 6 bases and 4 bases respectively, with 14 bases between them. The CDR3 covers 14 residues. CDR3 nucleotides: TGTGCCAGCAATGGGGGGGGCTTAAATCAGCCCCAGCATTTT. This sequence encodes CASNGGGLNQPQHF.

This clonotype was found many times. This sequence joins TRBV29-1 and TRBJ2-7, with TRBD1 as a possible D gene (5 bases). Germline V gene sequence: CDR1 SQVTM, CDR2 ANQGSEA. V was trimmed by 8 bases and J by 2 bases, leaving 13 bases between them. The CDR3 consists of 12 residues. The CDR3 loop reads CSITTVTYEQYF. CDR3 nucleotide sequence: TGCAGCATAACGACAGTGACCTACGAGCAGTACTTC.

This clonotype was observed at least ten times. This chain's CDR3 is CSARVPRDRGEYTF. CDR3 bases: TGCAGTGCTAGAGTCCCCCGGGACAGGGGCGAATACACCTTC. The genes are TRBV20-1 and TRBJ1-2; TRBD1 agrees at 10 bases. The junction had 10 bases not matched to a gene; V was cut back by 1 base and J by 11 bases. The CDR3 has 14 residues. CDR1 and CDR2 from the germline V gene are DFQATT and SNEGSKA (reference sequence).

Many counts were recorded for this clonotype. The gene calls are TRBV20-1 and TRBJ1-2, with D hard to call. CDR1 DFQATT and CDR2 SNEGSKA come from the germline V gene (reference sequence). The CDR3 totals 13 residues. Deletions cut 4 bases from V and 1 base from J, with 10 bases between. For the CDR3, the DNA is TGCAGTGCTACACACGGCTTTAACTATGGCTACACCTTC. It encodes CSATHGFNYGYTF.

There are many counts of this clonotype. This clone may be a read error of a much larger clone one base away. V usage is TRBV7-3 and J usage is TRBJ2-5, with 8 bases that match TRBD1. The germline V gene encodes CDR1 SGHTA and CDR2 FQGTGA. There are 13 residues in the CDR3. CDR3 protein: CASSLDRAETQHF. Written as DNA, the CDR3 is TGTGCCAGCAGCTTGGACAGGGCGGAGACCCAGCACTTC.

This clonotype has ten or more counts. The rearrangement links TRBV6-2 or TRBV6-3 to TRBJ2-7, with D possibly TRBD2 on 6 matching bases. CDR3 size: 12 residues. Trimming cost V 9 bases and J 2 bases, with 11 bases left between them. Germline CDR1 is MNHEY and CDR2 is SVGEGT. The CDR3 region is CASWDSPYEQYF. The CDR3 region has the DNA TGTGCCAGTTGGGACTCACCCTACGAGCAGTACTTC.

This clonotype was counted many times. J is TRBJ1-1 and V is TRBV13; D is ambiguous. CDR3 length equals 12 residues. From germline, CDR1 is PRHDT and CDR2 FYEKMQ (reference sequence). The V end lost 7 bases, the J end lost 10 bases, and 16 bases lay between the germline ends. CDR3 in DNA: TGTGCCAGCACTAGCGGGCGGGTCGGAGCTTTCTTT. Its protein is CASTSGRVGAFF.

This clonotype has only a few counts. The chain carries TRBV6-1 and TRBJ1-5, with 8 bases lining up with TRBD1. The germline CDR1 and CDR2 sequences are MNHNS and SASEGT. V lost 1 base to trimming and J lost 6 bases; unmatched junction nucleotides: 11. This CDR3 is built from 17 residues. Here the CDR3 DNA reads TGTGCCAGCAGTGAAGGGACAGGGTATTTCATCGGTCAGCCCCAGCATTTT. Translated: CASSEGTGYFIGQPQHF.

This clonotype was found many times. The CDR3 DNA follows: TGTGCCACCCGGACCCTAGCCAAAAACATTCAGTACTTC. Its protein is CATRTLAKNIQYF. The chain joins TRBV6-1 to TRBJ2-4; D is unclear. V was trimmed by 10 bases and J by 0 bases, leaving 10 bases between them. The CDR3 loop spans 13 amino acids. Looked up from germline, CDR1 is MNHNS and CDR2 is SASEGT.

This clonotype was observed many times. This chain uses TRBV28 with TRBJ2-7; 7 bases match TRBD2. Germline assignment: CDR1 MDHEN and CDR2 SYDVKM. This CDR3 spans 16 amino acids. Trimming removed 7 bases from V and 3 bases from J; junction bases left unmatched: 15. The CDR3 protein is CASTALWGGSLYEQYF. DNA of the CDR3: TGTGCCAGCACCGCCCTATGGGGCGGGAGCCTCTACGAGCAGTACTTC.

This clonotype was recorded only once. The chain uses TRBV6-1 and TRBJ1-6; D unclear. The CDR3 is 13 residues long. V shed 6 bases and J shed 9 bases, with 12 bases lying between them. The germline CDR1 and CDR2 sequences are MNHNS and SASEGT. The CDR3 DNA follows: TGTGCCAGCAGAGCCCTCGGGAGTTCACCCCTCCACTTT. Protein product: CASRALGSSPLHF.

Points on this clonotype: This CDR3 is missing its conserved last phenylalanine or tryptophan, likely due to a read error. In DNA, the CDR3 is TGTGCCAGCATAATGGGGCCAAACACCGGCGAGCTGTTTTTG. Translating it yields CASIMGPNTGELFL. The chain uses TRBV12-3 or TRBV12-4 and TRBJ2-2; TRBD1 is a possible D gene (5 bases). CDR3 length equals 14 residues.

This clonotype was counted at least ten times. V and J are TRBV10-3 and TRBJ2-7, with 8 bases fitting TRBD2. J was trimmed by 2 bases and V by 10 bases; bases with no gene match: 10. This CDR3 is 14 amino acids long. The germline V gene encodes CDR1 ENHRY and CDR2 SYGVKD. DNA of the CDR3: TGTGCCACGCGCGAAACTAGCGGAACCTACGAGCAGTACTTC. It specifies CATRETSGTYEQYF.

This clonotype was observed at least ten times. V gene TRBV30 combines with J gene TRBJ2-5; D is unclear. The ends were cut back, 0 bases at V and 5 bases at J, with 13 bases in the middle. CDR3 size: 14 residues. CDR1 and CDR2 from the germline V gene are GTSNPN and SVGIG (reference sequence). The CDR3 loop reads CAWSVLGVRETQYF. Written as DNA, the CDR3 is TGTGCCTGGAGTGTACTTGGGGTGCGGGAGACCCAGTACTTC.

The sample holds many counts of this clonotype. The chain is built from TRBV7-2 and TRBJ1-2, with 7 bases aligning to TRBD1. This CDR3 is 15 amino acids long. After removal of 3 bases from V and 4 bases from J, the junction contained 8 bases not matched to a gene. Germline CDR1 and CDR2: SGHTA and FQGNSA. The CDR3 sequence: CASSLAGGLGYGYTF. Written as DNA, the CDR3 is TGTGCCAGCAGCTTGGCAGGGGGGCTCGGCTATGGCTACACCTTC. Complete variable domain (other parts from reference TRBV7-2 and TRBJ1-2): GAGVSQSPSNKVTEKGKDVELRCDPISGHTALYWYRQSLGQGLEFLIYFQGNSAPDKSGLPSDRFSAERTGGSVSTLTIQRTQQEDSAVYLCASSLAGGLGYGYTFGSGTRLTVV.

Ten or more counts support this clonotype. The J gene is TRBJ2-2, the V gene TRBV25-1; no clear D. There are 13 residues in the CDR3. V was cut by 8 bases and J by 3 bases, with 10 bases left in between. The germline gives CDR1 MGHDK, CDR2 SYGVNS. CDR3 DNA sequence: TGTGCCAGCGGTCGTAGGGACACCGGGGAGCTGTTTTTT. As protein: CASGRRDTGELFF.

This clonotype was seen at least ten times. J is TRBJ1-3 and V is TRBV4-2; D not certain. This CDR3 region has 16 residues. Deletions cut 0 bases from V and 0 bases from J, with 9 bases between. Germline CDR1 is LGHNA and CDR2 is YNFKEQ. This CDR3 reads CASSQEASNSGNTIYF. In DNA, the CDR3 is TGTGCCAGCAGCCAAGAGGCCAGTAACTCTGGAAACACCATATATTTT.